The 9 T cell receptor beta chains listed next were all sequenced from one sample in a study of blood T cells in healthy people across ages (dated by TCRdb to about 2015). The method was 5' RACE. The run used an Illumina HiSeq 2500. A second PCR of about 7 to 12 cycles was performed with a sample-barcoded 5' primer and a J-beta primer mix. The public reads were quality trimmed at Q25 with fastp and then assembled into clones with MiXCR by TCRdb, keeping productive beta chains. Each record represents a unique CDR3 protein, reported with the most common genes and DNA among its rows. This sample comprises more than 800,000 distinct CDR3 sequences, under 35% of them detected only once. Clones ranked in the top ten supply 15% to 20% of the sample. The sequenced material came from blood. These receptor sequences come from an elderly woman in good health.

The chain joins TRBV4-2 to TRBJ1-2, with D unclear. This CDR3 contains 14 residues. V shed 0 bases and J shed 4 bases, with 9 bases lying between them. CDR1 LGHNA and CDR2 YNFKEQ come from the germline V gene. This CDR3 is CASSQEPWSYGYTF. The CDR3 nucleotides read TGTGCCAGCAGCCAAGAGCCCTGGTCCTATGGCTACACCTTC.

The chain combines TRBV3-1 with TRBJ2-7; 7 nucleotides agree with TRBD2. The J call may be in error: the DNA end matches TRBJ2-5 better. CDR3 length: 13 amino acids. Germline V CDR1 and CDR2: LGHDT, YNNKEL (reference sequence). The CDR3 here is CASSQEAGRTQYF. CDR3 DNA sequence: TGTGCCAGCAGCCAAGAAGCGGGGCGGACCCAGTACTTC.

The chain is built from TRBV20-1 and TRBJ2-3; 10 bases align to TRBD1. Germline trimming cut 6 bases from V and 4 bases from J; bases unmatched to any gene: 7. Germline CDR1 and CDR2: DFQATT and SNEGSKA (reference sequence). The length of the CDR3 is 14 residues. CDR3 region: CSAPGQGVSDTQYF. As DNA, the CDR3 is TGCAGTGCCCCAGGACAGGGGGTCTCAGATACGCAGTATTTT.

This clonotype was recorded at least ten times. The chain has TRBV10-2 and TRBJ2-3; 11 nucleotides align to TRBD2. The CDR3 consists of 16 residues. CDR1 is WSHSY, CDR2 SAAADI, per germline. V was pared by 7 bases and J by 2 bases, with 8 bases of the junction left unmatched. The CDR3 region is CASTNLAGGYTDTQYF. The CDR3 bases are TGCGCCAGCACGAATTTAGCGGGGGGGTACACAGATACGCAGTATTTT.

Turning to this clonotype: A single base separates this from a much larger clone, so it may be a read error. This chain uses TRBV27 with TRBJ2-5; 14 positions agree with TRBD2. The germline gives CDR1 MNHEY, CDR2 SMNVEV (reference sequence). The CDR3 covers 18 residues. CDR3 loop: CASSSRLAGGPVQETHYF. DNA of the CDR3: TGTGCCAGCAGTTCAAGACTAGCGGGGGGGCCGGTACAAGAGACCCATTACTTC.

There are many counts of this clonotype. This chain connects TRBV6-1 to TRBJ2-1; D is perhaps TRBD2 (5 bases). V was trimmed by 4 bases and J by 6 bases, leaving 10 bases between them. The CDR3 length is 13 residues. Germline CDR1 MNHNS, CDR2 SASEGT. The DNA for the CDR3 is TGTGCCAGCAGTGGTCAACTAGGCAATGAGCAGTTCTTC. Its protein product is CASSGQLGNEQFF.

This clonotype was found a few times. The chain employs TRBV6-1 and TRBJ2-1; no clear D gene. The CDR3 is made up of 15 amino acids. V was cut by 4 bases and J by 7 bases, with 17 bases left in between. Germline CDR1 is MNHNS and CDR2 is SASEGT. The DNA for the CDR3 is TGTGCCAGCAGTGTAGGGCAGAGTGACCGAAATGAGCAGTTCTTC. Amino acid sequence: CASSVGQSDRNEQFF.

On this clonotype itself: Given a much more abundant clone one base away, this may be a read error. V and J are TRBV10-3 and TRBJ2-1, with D perhaps assigned TRBD1 or TRBD2 (5 bases each). The V gene's germline CDR1 is ENHRY and CDR2 SYGVKD. The CDR3 length is 13 residues. The CDR3 is CATSRDPQDEQFF. For the CDR3, the DNA is TGTGCCACCAGTCGGGACCCTCAGGATGAGCAGTTCTTC.

In its sample, this clonotype was seen many times. The V gene is TRBV7-2, the J gene TRBJ2-4, with D unclear. Germline CDR1 reads SGHTA; CDR2 reads FQGNSA. The CDR3 is made up of 16 amino acids. Trimming pared 1 base from V and 0 bases from J, leaving 10 bases between. CDR3 residues: CASSLEGLLAKNIQYF. CDR3 nucleotide sequence: TGTGCCAGCAGCTTAGAAGGGCTACTAGCCAAAAACATTCAGTACTTC.